Each of the 18 T cell receptor beta chains below was sequenced from the same sample in a study of spatial heterogeneity in lung cancer. Stated time point: sample taken at primary tumor resection. The authors sequenced whole RNA from tumor, nontumor lung or frozen PBMC without sorting. Using its own MiXCR run on the 5' RACE reads, TCRdb lists one record per CDR3 protein. Of over a thousand distinct CDR3 sequences in the sample, 46% were seen once. The sequencing here drew on PBMCs, taken at surgery. These receptors were obtained from a female donor with early-stage non-small cell lung cancer.

This clonotype was counted a few times. V gene TRBV20-1 combines with J gene TRBJ2-7; 10 nucleotides line up with TRBD1. Per germline, CDR1 DFQATT and CDR2 SNEGSKA (reference sequence). The CDR3 runs to 14 residues. With 3 bases clipped from V and 5 bases from J, the junction kept 7 bases outside the gene matches. DNA for the CDR3: TGCAGTGCTAGTGGACAGGGGGATTTCCACGAGCAGTACTTC. Its translation: CSASGQGDFHEQYF.

This clonotype was seen a few times. The chain combines TRBV20-1 with TRBJ1-2; D perhaps matches TRBD1 (6 bases). The V and J ends lost 3 bases and 6 bases respectively, with 17 bases between them. Germline CDR1 and CDR2: DFQATT and SNEGSKA (reference sequence). The CDR3 has 14 residues. CDR3 DNA: TGCAGTGCTAGTGAGGGGGGCCATACCGATGGCTACACCTTC. Amino acids: CSASEGGHTDGYTF.

This clonotype was observed a handful of times. The V and J genes are TRBV5-4 and TRBJ2-3; 7 bases match TRBD2. Germline V gives CDR1 SGHNT, CDR2 YYREEE (reference sequence). The CDR3 runs to 16 residues. The V gene end was trimmed by 4 bases and the J gene end by 2 bases; junction bases not matched to a gene: 10. The CDR3 DNA is TGTGCCAGCAGCATACGTGGTGGGGGGGACACAGATACGCAGTATTTT. Translating it yields CASSIRGGGDTDTQYF.

The table lists this clonotype with a few counts. The chain recombines TRBV7-8 with TRBJ2-7; weak D call: TRBD2 (6 bases). The germline V gene has CDR1 SGHVS and CDR2 FQNEAQ. V dropped 4 bases and J dropped 4 bases, with 17 bases sitting between them. The CDR3 length is 15 residues. CDR3 in amino acids: CASSSEPSVLYEQYV. For the CDR3, the DNA is TGTGCCAGCAGCTCTGAACCTAGCGTGCTGTACGAGCAGTACGTC.

By its share, this clonotype is large. The chain joins TRBV5-1 to TRBJ1-4, with D possibly being TRBD1 (5 bases). Trimming took off 0 bases at V and 5 bases at J, with 11 bases between the two ends. The CDR3 totals 15 residues. CDR1 and CDR2 from the germline V gene are SGHRS and YFSETQ. The CDR3 DNA is TGCGCCAGCAGCTTGGGGGCAGGGCGGAATGAAAAACTGTTTTTT. Translation gives CASSLGAGRNEKLFF.

The chain couples TRBV7-2 to TRBJ1-4; TRBD1 matches at 9 bases. CDR3 length: 16 residues. The V gene's germline CDR1 is SGHTA and CDR2 FQGNSA. V lost 5 bases to trimming and J lost 5 bases; unmatched junction nucleotides: 9. This CDR3 is CASSPSGQGLNEKLFF. Here the CDR3 DNA reads TGTGCCAGCAGCCCGTCGGGACAGGGATTAAATGAAAAACTGTTTTTT.

The chain joins TRBV20-1 to TRBJ1-1; unclear D gene. The ends were cut back, 1 base at V and 5 bases at J, with 11 bases in the middle. This CDR3 contains 13 residues. The V gene's germline CDR1 is DFQATT and CDR2 SNEGSKA (reference sequence). The CDR3 protein is CSARGKLGTEAFF. In DNA form, the CDR3 reads TGCAGTGCTAGAGGAAAGCTGGGAACTGAAGCTTTCTTT.

In its sample, this clonotype ranks as large. The V call is TRBV20-1, the J call TRBJ2-6; D is unresolved. The germline V gene encodes CDR1 DFQATT and CDR2 SNEGSKA (reference sequence). The germline V and J ends were trimmed by 1 base and 4 bases, with 11 bases remaining between them. The CDR3 is made up of 15 amino acids. Here the CDR3 DNA reads TGCAGTGCTAGAGTGTCCGGCAGCGGGGCCAACGTCCTGACTTTC. Its protein is CSARVSGSGANVLTF.

This clonotype is hyperexpanded (1% or more). The CDR3, as DNA: TGTGCCAGCAGCTTAGGGGGGCCCGTGACAGTAAATGAGCAGTACTTC. It yields the protein CASSLGGPVTVNEQYF. The chain is built from TRBV7-6 and TRBJ2-7, with D perhaps matching TRBD1 (6 bases). The CDR3 is made up of 16 amino acids. The germline V and J ends were trimmed by 1 base and 7 bases, with 20 bases remaining between them. The germline V gene has CDR1 SGHVS and CDR2 FNYEAQ.

This clonotype has just a few counts. V is TRBV6-2 or TRBV6-3 and J is TRBJ2-7, with 9 bases that match TRBD1. Germline V gene lookup returns CDR1 MNHEY and CDR2 SVGEGT. The CDR3 sequence is 15 residues long. V was clipped by 5 bases and J by 0 bases; unmatched bases: 5. The CDR3, as DNA: TGTGCCAGCAGTCCGGACAGGGGAATCTCCTACGAGCAGTACTTC. It translates to CASSPDRGISYEQYF.

This clonotype qualifies as large (0.1 to 1%). This rearrangement joins TRBV6-2 or TRBV6-3 to TRBJ2-2; a possible D gene is TRBD1 (6 bases). V lost 6 bases and J lost 6, with 14 bases in between. The germline V gene encodes CDR1 MNHEY and CDR2 SVGEGT. This CDR3 spans 14 amino acids. CDR3 in amino acids: CASSLGHWSGELFF. As DNA, the CDR3 is TGTGCCAGCAGCTTGGGACATTGGTCCGGGGAGCTGTTTTTT.

The genes are TRBV19 and TRBJ2-3, with a tentative D call TRBD1 (6 bases). Trimming pared 7 bases from V and 2 bases from J, leaving 13 bases between. CDR1 and CDR2 (germline): LNHDA, SQIVND (reference sequence). This CDR3 comprises 14 residues. The CDR3 loop reads CASTQDRATDTQYF. In DNA form, the CDR3 reads TGTGCCAGTACCCAGGACAGAGCCACAGATACGCAGTATTTT.

The genes are TRBV29-1 and TRBJ2-5; D gene uncertain. Per the germline V gene, CDR1 is SQVTM and CDR2 is ANQGSEA. The ends were cut back, 4 bases at V and 4 bases at J, with 10 bases in the middle. The CDR3 has 12 residues. The CDR3 loop is CSVGVNGETQYF. The CDR3 DNA reads TGCAGCGTTGGGGTAAACGGAGAGACCCAGTACTTC.

The V gene is TRBV5-1, the J gene TRBJ2-1; TRBD2 is a possible D gene (5 bases). The CDR3 has 16 residues. Trimming left V 2 bases short and J 0 bases short, with 12 bases between. Germline lookup yields CDR1 SGHRS and CDR2 YFSETQ. The CDR3 protein is CASSFPSGNSYNEQFF. The DNA for the CDR3 is TGCGCCAGCAGCTTCCCGAGCGGAAACTCCTACAATGAGCAGTTCTTC.

The J gene is TRBJ2-3, the V gene TRBV5-1; TRBD1 is a possible D gene (5 bases). The CDR3 consists of 15 residues. Per germline, CDR1 SGHRS and CDR2 YFSETQ. Trimming pared 1 base from V and 2 bases from J, leaving 11 bases between. For the CDR3, the DNA is TGCGCCAGCAGCTTGTGGACACGAGCCACAGATACGCAGTATTTT. This gives the protein CASSLWTRATDTQYF.

This clonotype was seen a handful of times. The chain has TRBV28 and TRBJ2-2; 7 bases map to TRBD2. The germline V gene encodes CDR1 MDHEN and CDR2 SYDVKM. Unmatched junction bases numbered 7, after V lost 5 bases and J lost 1 base. The CDR3 is 16 amino acids. CDR3 residues: CASSQLSGLNTGELFF. DNA for the CDR3: TGTGCCAGCAGTCAACTTAGCGGGCTGAACACCGGGGAGCTGTTTTTT.

This clonotype turned up a few times. An end of the junction does not agree with germline; a read error may underlie this. This chain uses TRBV5-1 with TRBJ1-2; no clear D. In germline, CDR1 is SGHRS, CDR2 YFSETQ. This CDR3 has 13 residues. CDR3: CASSFRRYYGYTF. CDR3 nucleotides: TGCGCCAGCAGCTTTCGACGGTACTACGGCTACACCTTC.

CDR3: CASSPGTANQPQHF. CDR3 DNA sequence: TGTGCCAGCTCCCCCGGGACAGCTAATCAGCCCCAGCATTTT. The rearrangement joins TRBV18 to TRBJ1-5, with 7 bases aligning to TRBD1. V shed 6 bases, J shed 4 bases, and the junction held 6 bases outside the gene matches. CDR1 and CDR2 from the germline V gene are KGHSH and LQKENI. The CDR3 is made up of 14 amino acids.